Described below is a single T cell receptor beta chain sequence and its context. Investigators performed immunoSEQ version v3.0 at survey level. TCRdb's table, derived via immunoSEQ multiplex PCR, lists solely in-frame clones and lacks some. This table has 15,000 to 20,000 clones, approximately 90% appearing once. At least one PBMC sample before ART and at least two after were required. The sample originates from a study of long-term antiretroviral therapy in people with HIV. Germline values: CDR1 MDHEN, CDR2 SYDVKM. The CDR3 loop spans 15 amino acids. Trimming took 7 bases from V and 0 from J; bases not matched to a gene: 5.

The clonotype originates from a man between 50 and 59 years old with HIV. The material was unsorted PBMCs, obtained 6.9 years after starting antiretroviral therapy. V gene TRBV28 combines with J gene TRBJ2-2; 7 positions agree with TRBD2. CDR3 in DNA: TGTGCCAGCACCTGGGGGGGGACGAACACCGGGGAGCTGTTTTTT. This encodes CASTWGGTNTGELFF.